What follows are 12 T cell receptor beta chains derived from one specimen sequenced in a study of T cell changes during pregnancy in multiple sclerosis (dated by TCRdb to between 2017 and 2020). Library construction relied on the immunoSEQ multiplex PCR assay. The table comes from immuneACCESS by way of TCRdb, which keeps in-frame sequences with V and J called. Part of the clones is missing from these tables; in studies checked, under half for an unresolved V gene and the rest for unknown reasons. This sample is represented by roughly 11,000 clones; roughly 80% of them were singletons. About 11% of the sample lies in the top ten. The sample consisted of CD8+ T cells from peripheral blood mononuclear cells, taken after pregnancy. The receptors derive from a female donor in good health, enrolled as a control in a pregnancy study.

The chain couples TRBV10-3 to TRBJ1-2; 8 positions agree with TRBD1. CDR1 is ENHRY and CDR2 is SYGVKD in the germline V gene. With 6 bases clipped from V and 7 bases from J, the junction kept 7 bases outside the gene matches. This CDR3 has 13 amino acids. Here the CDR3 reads CAIRRQGIRGYTF. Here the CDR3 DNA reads TGTGCCATCAGAAGACAGGGGATACGTGGCTACACCTTC.

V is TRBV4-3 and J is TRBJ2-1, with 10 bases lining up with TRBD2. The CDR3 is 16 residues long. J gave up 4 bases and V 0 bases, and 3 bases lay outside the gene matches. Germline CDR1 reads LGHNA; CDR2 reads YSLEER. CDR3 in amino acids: CASSQDLAGDYNEQFF. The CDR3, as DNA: TGCGCCAGCAGCCAAGATCTAGCGGGAGATTACAATGAGCAGTTCTTC.

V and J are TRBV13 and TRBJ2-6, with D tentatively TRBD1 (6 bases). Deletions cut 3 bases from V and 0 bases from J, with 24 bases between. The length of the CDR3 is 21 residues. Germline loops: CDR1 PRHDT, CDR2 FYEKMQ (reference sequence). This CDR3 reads CASSFLVPPGHLNSGANVLTF. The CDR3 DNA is TGTGCCAGCAGCTTTCTTGTCCCGCCGGGACACCTCAACTCTGGGGCCAACGTCCTGACTTTC.

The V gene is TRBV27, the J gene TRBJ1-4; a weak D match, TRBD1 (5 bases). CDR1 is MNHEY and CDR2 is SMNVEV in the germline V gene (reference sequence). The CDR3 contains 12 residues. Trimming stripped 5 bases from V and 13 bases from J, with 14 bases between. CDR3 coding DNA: TGTGCCAGCAGTCCCGCGGGGGACGGACTGTTTTTT. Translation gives CASSPAGDGLFF.

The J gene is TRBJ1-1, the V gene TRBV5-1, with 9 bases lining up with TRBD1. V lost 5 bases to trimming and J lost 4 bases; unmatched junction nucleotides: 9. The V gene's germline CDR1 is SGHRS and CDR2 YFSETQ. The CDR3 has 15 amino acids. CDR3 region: CASSRTGVGTTEAFF. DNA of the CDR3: TGCGCCAGCAGTAGGACAGGGGTAGGGACCACTGAAGCTTTCTTT.

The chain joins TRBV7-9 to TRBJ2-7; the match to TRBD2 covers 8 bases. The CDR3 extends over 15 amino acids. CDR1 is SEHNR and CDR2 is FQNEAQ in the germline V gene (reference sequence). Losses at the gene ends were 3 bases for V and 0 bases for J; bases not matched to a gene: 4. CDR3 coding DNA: TGTGCCAGCAGCTTGGCGGGGGGAAACTCCTACGAGCAGTACTTC. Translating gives CASSLAGGNSYEQYF.

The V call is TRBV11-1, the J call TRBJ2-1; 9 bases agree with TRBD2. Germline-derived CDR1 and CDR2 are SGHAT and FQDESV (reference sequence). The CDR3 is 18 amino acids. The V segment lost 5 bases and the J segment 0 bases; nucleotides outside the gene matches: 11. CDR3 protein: CASSPWGTSRSSYNEQFF. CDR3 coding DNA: TGTGCCAGCAGCCCGTGGGGGACTAGCCGAAGCTCCTACAATGAGCAGTTCTTC.

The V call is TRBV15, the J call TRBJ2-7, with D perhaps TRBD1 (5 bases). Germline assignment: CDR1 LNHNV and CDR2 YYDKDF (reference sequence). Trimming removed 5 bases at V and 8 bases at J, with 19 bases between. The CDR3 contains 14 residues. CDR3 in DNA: TGTGCCACCAGCCTTATCAGGGTTTACTCCAAGCAGTACTTC. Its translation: CATSLIRVYSKQYF.

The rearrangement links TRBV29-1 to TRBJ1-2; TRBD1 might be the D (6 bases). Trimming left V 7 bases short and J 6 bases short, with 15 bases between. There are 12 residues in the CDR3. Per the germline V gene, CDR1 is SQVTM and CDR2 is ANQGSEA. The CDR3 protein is CSARQGMDGYTF. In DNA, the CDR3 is TGCAGCGCCCGTCAGGGGATGGATGGCTACACCTTC.

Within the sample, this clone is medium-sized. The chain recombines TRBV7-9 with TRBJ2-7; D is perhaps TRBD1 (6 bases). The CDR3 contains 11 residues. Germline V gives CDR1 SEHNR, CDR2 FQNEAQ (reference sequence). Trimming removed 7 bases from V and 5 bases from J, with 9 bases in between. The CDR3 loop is CASMRGNEQYF. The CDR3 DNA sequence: TGTGCCAGCATGAGGGGGAACGAGCAGTACTTC.

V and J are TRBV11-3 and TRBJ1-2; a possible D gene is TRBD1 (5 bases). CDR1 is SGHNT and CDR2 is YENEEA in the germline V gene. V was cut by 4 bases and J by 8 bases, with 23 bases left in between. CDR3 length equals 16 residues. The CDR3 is CASSSRKAGFGVGYTF. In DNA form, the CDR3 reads TGTGCCAGCAGCTCGCGAAAGGCAGGGTTTGGGGTGGGCTACACCTTC.

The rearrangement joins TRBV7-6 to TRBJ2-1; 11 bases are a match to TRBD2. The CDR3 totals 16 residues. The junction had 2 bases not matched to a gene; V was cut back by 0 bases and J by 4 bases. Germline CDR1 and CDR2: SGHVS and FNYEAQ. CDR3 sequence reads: CASSLAGLAVYNEQFF. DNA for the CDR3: TGTGCCAGCAGCTTAGCGGGACTAGCGGTTTACAATGAGCAGTTCTTC.